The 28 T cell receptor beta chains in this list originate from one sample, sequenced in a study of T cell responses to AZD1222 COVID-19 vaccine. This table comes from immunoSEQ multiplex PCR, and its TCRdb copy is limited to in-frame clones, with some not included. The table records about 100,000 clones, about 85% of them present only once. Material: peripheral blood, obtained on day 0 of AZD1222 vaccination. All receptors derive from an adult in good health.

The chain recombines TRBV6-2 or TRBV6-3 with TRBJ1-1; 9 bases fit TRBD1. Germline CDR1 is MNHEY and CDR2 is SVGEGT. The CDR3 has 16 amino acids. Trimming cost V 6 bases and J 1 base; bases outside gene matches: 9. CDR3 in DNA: TGTGCCAGCAGCCCACTTAGGGACAGGGAGAACACTGAAGCTTTCTTT. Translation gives CASSPLRDRENTEAFF.

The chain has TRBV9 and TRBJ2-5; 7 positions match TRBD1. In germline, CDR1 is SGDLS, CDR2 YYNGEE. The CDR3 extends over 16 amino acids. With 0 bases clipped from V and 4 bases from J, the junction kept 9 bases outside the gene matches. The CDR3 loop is CASSVGTGARVETQYF. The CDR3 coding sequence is TGTGCCAGCAGCGTAGGGACAGGAGCGCGGGTAGAGACCCAGTACTTC.

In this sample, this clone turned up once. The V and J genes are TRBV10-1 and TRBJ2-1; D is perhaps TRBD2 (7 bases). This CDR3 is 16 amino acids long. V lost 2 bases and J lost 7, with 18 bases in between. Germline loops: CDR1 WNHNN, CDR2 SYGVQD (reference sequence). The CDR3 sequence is CASSERLGRGGNEQFF. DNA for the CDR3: TGCGCCAGCAGTGAGCGGTTGGGCAGGGGAGGGAATGAGCAGTTCTTC.

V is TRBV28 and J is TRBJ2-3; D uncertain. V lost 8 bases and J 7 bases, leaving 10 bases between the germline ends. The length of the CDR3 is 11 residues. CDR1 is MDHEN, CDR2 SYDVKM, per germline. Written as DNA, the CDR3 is TGTGCCAGCGAGGAAGCTAATACGCAGTATTTT. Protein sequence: CASEEANTQYF.

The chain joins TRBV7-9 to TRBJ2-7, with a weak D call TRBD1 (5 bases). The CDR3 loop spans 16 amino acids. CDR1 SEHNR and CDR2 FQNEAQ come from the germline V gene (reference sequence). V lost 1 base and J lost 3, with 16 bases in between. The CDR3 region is CASSLGVGDSGYEQYF. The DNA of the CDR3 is TGTGCCAGCAGCTTAGGCGTAGGGGATTCAGGCTACGAGCAGTACTTC.

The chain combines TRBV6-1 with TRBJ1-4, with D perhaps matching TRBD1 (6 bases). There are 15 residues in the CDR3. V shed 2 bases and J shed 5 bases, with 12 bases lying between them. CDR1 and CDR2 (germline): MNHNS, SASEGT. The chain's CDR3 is CASSEIGTQNEKLFF. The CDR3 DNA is TGTGCCAGCAGTGAAATAGGGACACAGAATGAAAAACTGTTTTTT.

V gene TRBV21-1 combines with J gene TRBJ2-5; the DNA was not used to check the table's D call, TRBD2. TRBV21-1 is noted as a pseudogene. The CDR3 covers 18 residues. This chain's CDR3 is CASSKAFVRREARETQYF. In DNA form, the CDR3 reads TGTGCCAGCAGCAAAGCGTTCGTGAGGCGGGAGGCCCGGGAGACCCAGTACTTC.

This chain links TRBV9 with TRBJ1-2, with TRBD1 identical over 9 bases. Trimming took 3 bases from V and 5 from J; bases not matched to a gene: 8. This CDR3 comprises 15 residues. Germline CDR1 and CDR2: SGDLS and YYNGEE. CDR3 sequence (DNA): TGTGCCAGCAGCGCGACGGGACAGGGTCTGTATGGCTACACCTTC. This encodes CASSATGQGLYGYTF. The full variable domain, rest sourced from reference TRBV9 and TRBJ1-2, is DSGVTQTPKHLITATGQRVTLRCSPRSGDLSVYWYQQSLDQGLQFLIQYYNGEERAKGNILERFSAQQFPDLHSELNLSSLELGDSALYFCASSATGQGLYGYTFGSGTRLTVV.

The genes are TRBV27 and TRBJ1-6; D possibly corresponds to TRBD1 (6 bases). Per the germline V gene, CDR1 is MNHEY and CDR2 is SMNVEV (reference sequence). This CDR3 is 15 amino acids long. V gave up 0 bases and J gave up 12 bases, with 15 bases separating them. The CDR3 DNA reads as TGTGCCAGCAGTTTATCCACAGGGAGAGGTAGACCCCTCCACTTT. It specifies CASSLSTGRGRPLHF.

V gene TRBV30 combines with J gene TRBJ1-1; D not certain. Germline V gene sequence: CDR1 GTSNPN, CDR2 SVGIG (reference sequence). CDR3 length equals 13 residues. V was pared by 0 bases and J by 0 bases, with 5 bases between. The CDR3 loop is CAWSVGLNTEAFF. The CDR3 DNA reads TGTGCCTGGAGTGTCGGACTGAACACTGAAGCTTTCTTT.

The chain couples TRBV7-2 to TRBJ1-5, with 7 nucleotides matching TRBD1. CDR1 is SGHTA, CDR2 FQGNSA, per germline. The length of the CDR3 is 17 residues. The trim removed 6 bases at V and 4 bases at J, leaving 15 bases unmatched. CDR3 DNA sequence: TGTGCCAGCAGTTTCGGGGTGAAGGGGGCGTCGAATCAGCCCCAGCATTTT. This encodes CASSFGVKGASNQPQHF.

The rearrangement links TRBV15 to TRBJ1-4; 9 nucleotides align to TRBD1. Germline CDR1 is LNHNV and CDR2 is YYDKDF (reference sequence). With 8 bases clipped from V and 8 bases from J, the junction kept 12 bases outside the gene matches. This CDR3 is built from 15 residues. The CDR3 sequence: CATAETGTGREKLFF. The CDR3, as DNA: TGTGCCACCGCAGAAACCGGGACAGGGAGGGAAAAACTGTTTTTT.

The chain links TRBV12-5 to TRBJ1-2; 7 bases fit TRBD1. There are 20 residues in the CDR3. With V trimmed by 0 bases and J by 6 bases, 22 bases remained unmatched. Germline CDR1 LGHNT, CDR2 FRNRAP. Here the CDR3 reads CASGLVTLRDRDLLVDGYTF. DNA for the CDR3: TGTGCTAGTGGTTTGGTGACACTTAGAGACAGGGATCTCCTCGTGGATGGCTACACCTTC.

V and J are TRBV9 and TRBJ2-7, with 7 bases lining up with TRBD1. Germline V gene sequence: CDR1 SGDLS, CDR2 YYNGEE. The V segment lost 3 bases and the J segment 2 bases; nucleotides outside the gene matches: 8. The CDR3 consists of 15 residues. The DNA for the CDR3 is TGTGCCAGCAGCGCAGTCAAGGGACAGACCTACGAGCAGTACTTC. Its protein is CASSAVKGQTYEQYF.

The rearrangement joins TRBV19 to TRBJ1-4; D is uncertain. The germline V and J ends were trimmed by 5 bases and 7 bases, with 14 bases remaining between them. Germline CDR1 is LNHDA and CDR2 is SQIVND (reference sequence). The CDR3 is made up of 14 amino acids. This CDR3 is CASSPEVKGEKLFF. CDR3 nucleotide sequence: TGTGCCAGTAGTCCTGAAGTAAAGGGTGAAAAACTGTTTTTT.

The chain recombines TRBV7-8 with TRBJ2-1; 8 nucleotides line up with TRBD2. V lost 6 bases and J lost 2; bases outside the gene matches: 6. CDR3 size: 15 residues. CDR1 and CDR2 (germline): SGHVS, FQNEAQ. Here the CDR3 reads CASRLKGLAYNEQFF. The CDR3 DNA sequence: TGTGCCAGCAGATTAAAGGGACTAGCCTACAATGAGCAGTTCTTC. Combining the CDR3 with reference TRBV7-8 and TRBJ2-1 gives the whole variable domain GAGVSQSPRYKVAKRGQDVALRCDPISGHVSLFWYQQALGQGPEFLTYFQNEAQLDKSGLPSDRFFAERPEGSVSTLKIQRTQQEDSAVYLCASRLKGLAYNEQFFGPGTRLTVL.

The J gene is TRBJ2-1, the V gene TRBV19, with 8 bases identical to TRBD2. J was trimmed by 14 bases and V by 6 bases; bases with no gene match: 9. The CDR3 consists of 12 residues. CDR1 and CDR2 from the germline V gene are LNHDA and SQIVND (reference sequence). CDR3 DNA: TGTGCCAGTAGAGGACTAGCCGACGGGGAGTTCTTC. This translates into CASRGLADGEFF.

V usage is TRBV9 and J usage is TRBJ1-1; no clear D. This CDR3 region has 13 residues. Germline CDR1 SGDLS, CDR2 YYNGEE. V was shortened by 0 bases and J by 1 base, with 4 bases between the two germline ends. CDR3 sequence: CASSVEPNTEAFF. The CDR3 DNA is TGTGCCAGCAGCGTAGAACCGAACACTGAAGCTTTCTTT. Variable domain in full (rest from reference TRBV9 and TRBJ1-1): DSGVTQTPKHLITATGQRVTLRCSPRSGDLSVYWYQQSLDQGLQFLIQYYNGEERAKGNILERFSAQQFPDLHSELNLSSLELGDSALYFCASSVEPNTEAFFGQGTRLTVV.

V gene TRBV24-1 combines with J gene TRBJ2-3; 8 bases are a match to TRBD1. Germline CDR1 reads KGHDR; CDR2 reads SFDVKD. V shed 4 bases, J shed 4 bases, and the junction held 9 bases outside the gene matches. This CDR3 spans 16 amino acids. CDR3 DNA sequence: TGTGCCACCAGTGACCCGGACAGGGATCGGGCAGATACGCAGTATTTT. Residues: CATSDPDRDRADTQYF.

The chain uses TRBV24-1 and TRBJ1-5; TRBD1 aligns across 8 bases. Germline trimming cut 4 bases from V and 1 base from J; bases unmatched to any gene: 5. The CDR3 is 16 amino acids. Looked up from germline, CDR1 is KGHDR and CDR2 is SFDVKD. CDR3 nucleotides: TGTGCCACCAGTGACGCACGACAGGGGAGCAATCAGCCCCAGCATTTT. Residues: CATSDARQGSNQPQHF.

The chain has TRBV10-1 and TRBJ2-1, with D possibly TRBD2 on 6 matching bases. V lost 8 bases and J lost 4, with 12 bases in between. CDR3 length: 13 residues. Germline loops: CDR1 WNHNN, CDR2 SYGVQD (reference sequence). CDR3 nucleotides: TGCGCCAGCTCTCGGGACTCTTACAATGAGCAGTTCTTC. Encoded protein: CASSRDSYNEQFF.

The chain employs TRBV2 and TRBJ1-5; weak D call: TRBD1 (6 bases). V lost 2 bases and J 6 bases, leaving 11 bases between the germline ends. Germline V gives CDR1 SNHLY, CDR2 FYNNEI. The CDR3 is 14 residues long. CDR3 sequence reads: CASSENQGSQPQHF. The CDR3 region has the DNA TGTGCCAGCAGTGAAAACCAGGGGAGTCAGCCCCAGCATTTT.

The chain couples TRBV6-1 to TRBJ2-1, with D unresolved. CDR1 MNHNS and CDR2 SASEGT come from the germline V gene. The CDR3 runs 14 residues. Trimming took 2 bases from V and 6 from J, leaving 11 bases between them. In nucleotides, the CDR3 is TGTGCCAGCAGTGAACAGGCAGGCCTCAATGAGCAGTTCTTC. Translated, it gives CASSEQAGLNEQFF.

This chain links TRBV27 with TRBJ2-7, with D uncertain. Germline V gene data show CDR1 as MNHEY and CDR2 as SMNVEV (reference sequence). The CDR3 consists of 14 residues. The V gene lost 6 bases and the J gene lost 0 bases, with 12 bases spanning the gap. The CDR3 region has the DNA TGTGCCAGCAGGGAACTCGGGTACTCCTACGAGCAGTACTTC. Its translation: CASRELGYSYEQYF.

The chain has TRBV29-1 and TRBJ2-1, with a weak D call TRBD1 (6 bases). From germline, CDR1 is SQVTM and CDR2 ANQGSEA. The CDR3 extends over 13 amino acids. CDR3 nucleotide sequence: TGCAGGGCACAGGGTAGCTCCTACAATGAGCAGTTCTTC. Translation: CRAQGSSYNEQFF.

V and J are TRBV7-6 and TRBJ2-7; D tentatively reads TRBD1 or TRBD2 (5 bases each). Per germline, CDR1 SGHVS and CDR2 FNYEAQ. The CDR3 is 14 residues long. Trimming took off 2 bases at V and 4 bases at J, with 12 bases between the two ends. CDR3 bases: TGTGCCAGCAGCTTATTAGTGGGGGAGTACGAGCAGTACTTC. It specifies CASSLLVGEYEQYF. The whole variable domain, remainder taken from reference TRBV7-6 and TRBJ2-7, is GAGVSQSPRYKVTKRGQDVALRCDPISGHVSLYWYRQALGQGPEFLTYFNYEAQQDKSGLPNDRFSAERPEGSISTLTIQRTEQRDSAMYRCASSLLVGEYEQYFGPGTRLTVT.

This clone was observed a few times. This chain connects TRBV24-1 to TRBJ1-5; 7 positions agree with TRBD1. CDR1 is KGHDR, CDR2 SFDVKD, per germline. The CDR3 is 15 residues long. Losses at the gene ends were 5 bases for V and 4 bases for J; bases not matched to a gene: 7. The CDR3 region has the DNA TGTGCCACCAGTGCCACGGGACAGCCGAATCAGCCCCAGCATTTT. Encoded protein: CATSATGQPNQPQHF.

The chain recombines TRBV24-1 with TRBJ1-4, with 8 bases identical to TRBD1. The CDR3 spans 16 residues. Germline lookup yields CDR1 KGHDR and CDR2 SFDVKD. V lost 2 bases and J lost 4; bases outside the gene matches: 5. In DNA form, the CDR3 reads TGTGCCACCAGTGATTCCCGGACAGGGTATAATGAAAAACTGTTTTTT. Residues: CATSDSRTGYNEKLFF.